A single sample gave rise to the 21 T cell receptor beta chains below, sequenced in a study of T cell repertoires in cytomegalovirus infection. One entry per CDR3 protein, called by TCRdb with MiXCR from the reads. Of about 830,000 distinct CDR3 sequences listed, over 25% were seen once; the top ten hold around 12%. The antigens these receptors bind are not known. The starting material was cultured CD8+ T cells from PBMCs, obtained from culture after CMV antigen stimulation. These receptors were collected from a human donor in good health (CMV status not recorded). Some clones in this sample may be carry-over from other donors' samples.

This clonotype was detected a few times. The CDR3 is CASSTTGNGEAFF. CDR3 DNA sequence: TGTGCCAGCAGTACGACAGGGAATGGTGAAGCTTTCTTT. The V gene is TRBV12-3 or TRBV12-4, the J gene TRBJ1-1; 7 bases align to TRBD1. V gave up 5 bases and J gave up 7 bases; unmatched junction bases: 7. CDR3 length equals 13 residues.

The chain carries TRBV27 and TRBJ2-3; 8 nucleotides line up with TRBD2. CDR1 is MNHEY and CDR2 is SMNVEV in the germline V gene (reference sequence). The CDR3 length is 16 residues. With 1 base clipped from V and 3 bases from J, the junction kept 6 bases outside the gene matches. The CDR3 protein is CASSLWRGAYTDTQYF. CDR3 nucleotides: TGTGCCAGCAGTTTATGGCGGGGGGCCTATACAGATACGCAGTATTTT.

A few counts support this clonotype. The chain recombines TRBV12-5 with TRBJ2-5; possible D gene TRBD1, 6 bases. This CDR3 has 17 residues. Germline assignment: CDR1 LGHNT and CDR2 FRNRAP. The germline V and J ends were trimmed by 6 bases and 5 bases, with 25 bases remaining between them. The CDR3 region is CASGGPLAQGWMETQYF. Here the CDR3 DNA reads TGTGCTAGTGGGGGCCCCCTCGCACAGGGTTGGATGGAGACCCAGTACTTC. The variable domain in full, with the rest retrieved from reference TRBV12-5 and TRBJ2-5, is DARVTQTPRHKVTEMGQEVTMRCQPILGHNTVFWYRQTMMQGLELLAYFRNRAPLDDSGMPKDRFSAEMPDATLATLKIQPSEPRDSAVYFCASGGPLAQGWMETQYFGPGTRLLVL.

This chain links TRBV27 with TRBJ2-1; the match to TRBD1 covers 12 bases. The germline V gene has CDR1 MNHEY and CDR2 SMNVEV (reference sequence). This CDR3 contains 15 residues. Unmatched junction bases numbered 5, after V lost 3 bases and J lost 8 bases. The CDR3 DNA reads as TGTGCCAGCAGTTTCAGGGGACAGGGGGCGTATGAGCAGTTCTTC. Amino acids: CASSFRGQGAYEQFF.

In its sample, this clonotype was seen a few times. The chain carries TRBV27 and TRBJ2-3, with D tentatively TRBD1 or TRBD2 (5 bases each). V was clipped by 1 base and J by 6 bases, with 8 bases between them. CDR1 is MNHEY and CDR2 is SMNVEV in the germline V gene (reference sequence). The CDR3 totals 13 residues. This CDR3 reads CASSLFWGDTQYF. DNA of the CDR3: TGTGCCAGCAGTTTATTCTGGGGGGATACGCAGTATTTT.

A few counts support this clonotype. CDR3 region: CASSTTGGANTGELFF. CDR3 bases: TGTGCCAGCAGTACAACAGGGGGCGCGAACACCGGGGAGCTGTTTTTT. The J gene is TRBJ2-2, the V gene TRBV27; 9 bases map to TRBD1. CDR3 length: 16 amino acids. The ends lost 5 bases at V and 0 bases at J; junction bases unmatched: 4. Germline V gene data show CDR1 as MNHEY and CDR2 as SMNVEV (reference sequence).

The rearrangement links TRBV24-1 to TRBJ2-1; 9 bases match TRBD1. Germline lookup yields CDR1 KGHDR and CDR2 SFDVKD. There are 15 residues in the CDR3. V lost 5 bases to trimming and J lost 4 bases; unmatched junction nucleotides: 5. The DNA for the CDR3 is TGTGCCACCAGTGTTGGGACAGGGAATTACAATGAGCAGTTCTTC. The encoded protein is CATSVGTGNYNEQFF.

This chain links TRBV10-3 with TRBJ2-5, with TRBD2 matching over 9 bases. There are 16 residues in the CDR3. With V trimmed by 6 bases and J by 3 bases, 11 bases remained unmatched. Germline V gene sequence: CDR1 ENHRY, CDR2 SYGVKD. CDR3 DNA: TGTGCCATCAGGTCTAGCGGGGCGCCGCCTGAAGAGACCCAGTACTTC. Translation: CAIRSSGAPPEETQYF.

The chain joins TRBV27 to TRBJ1-1; unclear D gene. The CDR3 is 14 amino acids. Germline V gene sequence: CDR1 MNHEY, CDR2 SMNVEV (reference sequence). Trimming left V 3 bases short and J 1 base short, with 9 bases between. The CDR3 protein is CASSFGSTNTEAFF. The CDR3 DNA reads as TGTGCCAGCAGTTTTGGCTCTACGAACACTGAAGCTTTCTTT.

This sequence joins TRBV7-3 and TRBJ1-6; D gene ambiguous. V dropped 5 bases and J dropped 6 bases, with 8 bases sitting between them. This CDR3 contains 13 residues. Germline V lookup: CDR1 SGHTA, CDR2 FQGTGA. In DNA form, the CDR3 reads TGTGCCAGCAGCCGTGGCACTAATTCACCCCTCCACTTT. This gives the protein CASSRGTNSPLHF.

This clonotype was observed once. The gene calls are TRBV12-3 or TRBV12-4 and TRBJ2-4, with TRBD2 matching 7 bases. The CDR3 length is 20 residues. V shed 3 bases and J 9 bases; nucleotides not matched to a gene: 26. The CDR3 sequence: CASSFSLGTPRDYFSSIQYF. In DNA, the CDR3 is TGTGCCAGCAGTTTTTCTCTGGGGACTCCCCGGGACTATTTTAGTAGCATTCAGTACTTC.

This clonotype was detected a few times. The rearrangement links TRBV5-8 to TRBJ2-3, with TRBD2 matching 10 bases. The CDR3 covers 17 residues. From germline, CDR1 is SGHTS and CDR2 YDEGEE. V shed 0 bases, J shed 7 bases, and the junction held 11 bases outside the gene matches. For the CDR3, the DNA is TGTGCCAGCAGCTTGGCGGTCACGGGACTAGCGAAATATACGCAGTATTTT. Protein product: CASSLAVTGLAKYTQYF.

The chain couples TRBV28 to TRBJ2-7; D not resolved. There are 13 residues in the CDR3. Trimming left V 10 bases short and J 0 bases short, with 13 bases between. Germline V CDR1 and CDR2: MDHEN, SYDVKM. This chain's CDR3 is CATSTGTSYEQYV. The CDR3 region has the DNA TGTGCCACTTCCACCGGCACCTCCTACGAGCAGTACGTC.

The rearrangement links TRBV24-1 to TRBJ2-5, with TRBD2 matching 10 bases. Per the germline V gene, CDR1 is KGHDR and CDR2 is SFDVKD. V was clipped by 5 bases and J by 1 base; unmatched bases: 15. This CDR3 contains 19 residues. The chain's CDR3 is CATSAYDLILAGAQETQYF. As DNA, the CDR3 is TGTGCCACCAGTGCCTACGACCTTATTCTAGCGGGGGCCCAAGAGACCCAGTACTTC.

This clonotype was seen repeatedly, ten times or more. The J gene is TRBJ1-3, the V gene TRBV7-6; no definite D call. Germline values: CDR1 SGHVS, CDR2 FNYEAQ. V gave up 4 bases and J gave up 2 bases, with 0 bases separating them. The CDR3 spans 11 residues. This CDR3 reads CASSSGNTIYF. In DNA, the CDR3 is TGTGCCAGCAGCTCTGGAAACACCATATATTTT.

This clonotype was detected only a few times. The J gene is TRBJ2-1, the V gene TRBV12-3 or TRBV12-4, with no clear D. CDR3 length equals 13 residues. Trimming removed 3 bases at V and 6 bases at J, with 9 bases between. The CDR3, as DNA: TGTGCCAGCAGTTTTGTCCCGTCCAATGAGCAGTTCTTC. This encodes CASSFVPSNEQFF.

This clonotype was counted once. V usage is TRBV19 and J usage is TRBJ2-3, with TRBD2 matching 7 bases. Trimming at V came to 6 bases and at J to 4 bases, leaving 10 bases not matched to a gene. Germline CDR1 reads LNHDA; CDR2 reads SQIVND (reference sequence). CDR3 length equals 15 residues. CDR3 sequence reads: CASRPTSSAPDTQYF. DNA for the CDR3: TGTGCCAGTAGACCGACTAGCTCTGCGCCAGATACGCAGTATTTT. Using reference TRBV19 and TRBJ2-3 for the parts outside the CDR3, the full variable domain is DGGITQSPKYLFRKEGQNVTLSCEQNLNHDAMYWYRQDPGQGLRLIYYSQIVNDFQKGDIAEGYSVSREKKESFPLTVTSAQKNPTAFYLCASRPTSSAPDTQYFGPGTRLTVL.

As DNA, the CDR3 is TGTGCCAGCAGTGTGGGGTCCTACACCGGGGAGCTGTTTTTT. Protein: CASSVGSYTGELFF. The genes are TRBV27 and TRBJ2-2; D unresolved. The germline V gene has CDR1 MNHEY and CDR2 SMNVEV (reference sequence). This CDR3 has 14 amino acids. V lost 5 bases, J lost 3 bases, and 10 bases lay in between.

This clonotype was detected many times. This chain joins TRBV7-8 and TRBJ2-1; TRBD2 aligns across 8 bases. V shed 5 bases, J shed 5 bases, and the junction held 11 bases outside the gene matches. The CDR3 totals 16 residues. CDR1 is SGHVS, CDR2 FQNEAQ, per germline. CDR3 loop: CASSPTSAGGNNEQFF. CDR3 nucleotides: TGTGCCAGCAGCCCCACTTCGGCGGGGGGTAACAATGAGCAGTTCTTC.

In this sample, this clonotype turned up many times. J is TRBJ1-1 and V is TRBV7-8, with D possibly being TRBD1 (6 bases). Per the germline V gene, CDR1 is SGHVS and CDR2 is FQNEAQ. The V and J ends lost 8 bases and 0 bases respectively, with 10 bases between them. The CDR3 has 13 amino acids. The CDR3 loop reads CASLGGLNTEAFF. Written as DNA, the CDR3 is TGTGCCAGCCTAGGGGGGCTGAACACTGAAGCTTTCTTT.

Comments on this clonotype: This may come from a read error, since a much larger clone is one base off. V gene TRBV27 combines with J gene TRBJ2-5; D call uncertain. V gave up 5 bases and J gave up 7 bases, with 14 bases separating them. Looked up from germline, CDR1 is MNHEY and CDR2 is SMNVEV (reference sequence). This CDR3 is 13 amino acids long. The CDR3, as DNA: TGTGCCAGCAGTCCCCCCACCGCCGGGACCCAGTACTTC. This sequence encodes CASSPPTAGTQYF.